The T cell receptor (beta chain) described here comes from a study of blood T cell repertoires in COVID-19. In the study overall: Material from acute and convalescent COVID-19 was sourced from the United States, Italy and Spain. T cells, B-cell-depleted T cells, or PBMCs provided the cDNA or gDNA that served as material.

Some clones are missing from TCRdb's copy, which holds only in-frame ones; the method was immunoSEQ multiplex PCR. The sample includes hundreds of thousands of clones, 84% seen only once; the top ten take 15% to 20%. This CDR3 comprises 20 residues. The germline V gene encodes CDR1 MGHRA and CDR2 YSYEKL. V lost 3 bases to trimming and J lost 4 bases, with 28 bases between them. The chain recombines TRBV4-1 with TRBJ2-1; possibly TRBD1 for D (9 bases). Sequencing was carried out using peripheral blood. This sequence was found in a woman aged 80 or older with active or convalescent COVID-19. For the CDR3, the DNA is TGCGCCAGCAGCCATTACGGGACAGGGCAAGGGATAGCGGGGTACAATGAGCAGTTCTTC. Its protein is CASSHYGTGQGIAGYNEQFF.